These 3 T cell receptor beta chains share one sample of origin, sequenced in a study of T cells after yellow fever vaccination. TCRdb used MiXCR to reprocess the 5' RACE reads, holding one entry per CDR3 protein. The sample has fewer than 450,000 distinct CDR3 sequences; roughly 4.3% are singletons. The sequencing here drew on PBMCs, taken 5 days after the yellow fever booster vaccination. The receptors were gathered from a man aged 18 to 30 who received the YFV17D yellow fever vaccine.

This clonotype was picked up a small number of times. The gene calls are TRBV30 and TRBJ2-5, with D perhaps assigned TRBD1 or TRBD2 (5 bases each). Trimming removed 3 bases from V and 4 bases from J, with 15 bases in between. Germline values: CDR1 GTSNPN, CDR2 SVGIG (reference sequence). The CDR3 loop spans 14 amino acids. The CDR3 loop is CAWRARGGGETQYF. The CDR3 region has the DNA TGTGCCTGGAGGGCCCGGGGTGGGGGAGAGACCCAGTACTTC.

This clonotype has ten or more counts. CDR3 sequence reads: CSVSVFSGNTIYF. The CDR3 nucleotides are TGCAGCGTTAGTGTCTTCTCTGGAAACACCATATATTTT. The rearrangement links TRBV29-1 to TRBJ1-3, with D uncertain. The V end was cut by 5 bases, the J end by 0 bases, with 8 bases between. The germline V gene encodes CDR1 SQVTM and CDR2 ANQGSEA. This CDR3 is 13 amino acids long.

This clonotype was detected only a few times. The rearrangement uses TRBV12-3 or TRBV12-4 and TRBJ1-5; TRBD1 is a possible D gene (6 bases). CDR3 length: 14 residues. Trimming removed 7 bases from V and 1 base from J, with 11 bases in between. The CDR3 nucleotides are TGTGCCAGCATCTCCACAGGGAGCAATCAGCCCCAGCATTTT. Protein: CASISTGSNQPQHF.